Each of the 31 T cell receptor beta chains below was sequenced from the same sample in a study of blood T cell repertoires in COVID-19. Assay used: immunoSEQ multiplex PCR; TCRdb lists only in-frame clones, some missing. The sample carries about 65,000 clones, roughly 92% recorded once. Source material: peripheral blood. The receptor source for this set is a man aged 65 to 85 with active COVID-19.

This chain links TRBV14 with TRBJ2-1, with TRBD1 identical over 7 bases. The V gene end was trimmed by 3 bases and the J gene end by 10 bases; junction bases not matched to a gene: 12. Germline loops: CDR1 SGHDN, CDR2 FVKESK. This CDR3 spans 15 amino acids. CDR3 DNA: TGTGCCAGCAGCCATTGGGACAGTCCCCTTCAAGAGCAGTTCTTC. This gives the protein CASSHWDSPLQEQFF.

V is TRBV14 and J is TRBJ1-2, with TRBD1 as a possible D gene (6 bases). V was clipped by 4 bases and J by 4 bases, with 16 bases between them. The germline V gene encodes CDR1 SGHDN and CDR2 FVKESK. The CDR3 totals 15 residues. The CDR3 sequence: CASSREGGKGYGYTF. DNA for the CDR3: TGTGCCAGCAGCCGAGAGGGGGGTAAAGGCTATGGCTACACCTTC.

This clone is a singleton in its sample. The chain carries TRBV20-1 and TRBJ2-5; a weak D match, TRBD2 (6 bases). The V and J ends lost 6 bases and 5 bases respectively, with 10 bases between them. The germline V gene encodes CDR1 DFQATT and CDR2 SNEGSKA (reference sequence). This CDR3 has 11 residues. CDR3 amino acids: CSARERETQYF. CDR3 DNA sequence: TGCAGTGCCCGGGAGCGGGAGACCCAGTACTTC.

V gene TRBV27 combines with J gene TRBJ1-2; maybe TRBD1 (5 bases). CDR3 length equals 15 residues. Per germline, CDR1 MNHEY and CDR2 SMNVEV (reference sequence). V lost 3 bases and J lost 8, with 19 bases in between. DNA of the CDR3: TGTGCCAGCAGTTTGTCCGGGAGGGGTATAGAGGGCTACACCTTC. It codes for CASSLSGRGIEGYTF.

The CDR3 loop reads CASSSQLAGVEQYF. The CDR3 nucleotides are TGTGCCAGCAGCTCACAGCTAGCGGGGGTCGAGCAGTACTTC. This chain uses TRBV13 with TRBJ2-7, with 10 nucleotides matching TRBD2. Germline CDR1 and CDR2: PRHDT and FYEKMQ (reference sequence). The CDR3 contains 14 residues. J gave up 6 bases and V 4 bases, and 6 bases lay outside the gene matches.

The chain uses TRBV3-1 (or the pseudogene TRBV3-2) and TRBJ1-6; tentative D call: TRBD1 (5 bases). The V end lost 0 bases, the J end lost 7 bases, and 7 bases lay between the germline ends. This CDR3 region has 14 residues. Germline assignment: CDR1 LGHDT and CDR2 YNNKEL (reference sequence). The CDR3 bases are TGTGCCAGCAGCCAAGATGGGGGGAATTCACCCCTCCACTTT. Protein product: CASSQDGGNSPLHF.

The genes are TRBV10-3 and TRBJ2-3, with TRBD2 as a possible D gene (7 bases). The CDR3 is 15 residues long. Trimming removed 0 bases from V and 6 bases from J, with 13 bases in between. From germline, CDR1 is ENHRY and CDR2 SYGVKD. CDR3 sequence (DNA): TGTGCCATCAGTGAGTCGGAGGGGGGGCCGGATACGCAGTATTTT. Residues: CAISESEGGPDTQYF.

The chain employs TRBV7-2 and TRBJ2-2; D remains unclear. The CDR3 spans 16 residues. V was shortened by 2 bases and J by 1 base, with 11 bases between the two germline ends. Germline V lookup: CDR1 SGHTA, CDR2 FQGNSA. CDR3 coding DNA: TGTGCCAGCAGCTTACGGGTCCAGCGGAACACCGGGGAGCTGTTTTTT. Residues: CASSLRVQRNTGELFF.

This clone was found once. V gene TRBV5-1 combines with J gene TRBJ1-6; 7 nucleotides agree with TRBD1. The germline gives CDR1 SGHRS, CDR2 YFSETQ. J gave up 8 bases and V 6 bases, and 11 bases lay outside the gene matches. The CDR3 covers 15 residues. The CDR3 nucleotides are TGCGCCAGCACGCGGACAGGCTGGGGGGATTCACCCCTCCACTTT. Encoded protein: CASTRTGWGDSPLHF.

This rearrangement joins TRBV5-1 to TRBJ2-7; TRBD2 agrees at 11 bases. V gave up 0 bases and J gave up 3 bases; unmatched junction bases: 2. CDR1 and CDR2 from the germline V gene are SGHRS and YFSETQ. The CDR3 runs to 15 residues. CDR3: CASSLVLAGDYEQYF. The DNA for the CDR3 is TGCGCCAGCAGCTTGGTACTAGCGGGGGACTACGAGCAGTACTTC.

This chain connects TRBV27 to TRBJ1-5; a weak D match, TRBD1 (6 bases). Germline V gene sequence: CDR1 MNHEY, CDR2 SMNVEV (reference sequence). The CDR3 is 15 residues long. Trimming removed 6 bases from V and 7 bases from J, with 19 bases in between. The CDR3 region is CASSFSFTGSQPQHF. The CDR3, as DNA: TGTGCCAGCAGCTTCTCGTTCACAGGGAGCCAGCCCCAGCATTTT.

This chain uses TRBV5-1 with TRBJ1-2, with D unclear. The CDR3 runs 14 residues. The V end was cut by 3 bases, the J end by 2 bases, with 11 bases between. Germline loops: CDR1 SGHRS, CDR2 YFSETQ. CDR3 nucleotides: TGCGCCAGCAGCTCCCTCCCGGGGAACTATGGCTACACCTTC. Translation gives CASSSLPGNYGYTF.

The chain uses TRBV9 and TRBJ2-2; 9 nucleotides agree with TRBD1. V gave up 4 bases and J gave up 4 bases; unmatched junction bases: 5. Per germline, CDR1 SGDLS and CDR2 YYNGEE. CDR3 length: 15 residues. Written as DNA, the CDR3 is TGTGCCAGCAGCCTAGGGGACAGGGTCACCGGGGAGCTGTTTTTT. It encodes CASSLGDRVTGELFF.

This clone was detected a few times. CDR3 sequence reads: CASSSPQGYTF. The DNA of the CDR3 is TGTGCCAGCAGTTCCCCCCAGGGCTACACCTTC. This rearrangement joins TRBV28 to TRBJ1-2, with D unclear. Germline V gives CDR1 MDHEN, CDR2 SYDVKM. CDR3 length equals 11 residues. With 4 bases removed from V and 8 bases from J, the gap between germline ends came to 8 bases.

The chain has TRBV10-3 and TRBJ2-7, with 8 bases matching TRBD1. The V segment lost 3 bases and the J segment 0 bases; nucleotides outside the gene matches: 10. The CDR3 has 17 amino acids. Germline CDR1 and CDR2: ENHRY and SYGVKD. Here the CDR3 DNA reads TGTGCCATCAGTGATTTCCCGGGACAGGCTAGCTCCTACGAGCAGTACGTC. Translation: CAISDFPGQASSYEQYV.

This clone was seen once. This sequence joins TRBV5-4 and TRBJ2-3; D may be TRBD1 (5 bases). The CDR3 consists of 13 residues. Trimming removed 6 bases from V and 3 bases from J, with 11 bases in between. CDR1 is SGHNT, CDR2 YYREEE, per germline (reference sequence). CDR3 loop: CASIPQGTDTQYF. The CDR3 DNA follows: TGTGCCAGCATCCCTCAGGGTACAGATACGCAGTATTTT. Supplemented by reference TRBV5-4 and TRBJ2-3, the full variable domain reads ETGVTQSPTHLIKTRGQQVTLRCSSQSGHNTVSWYQQALGQGPQFIFQYYREEENGRGNFPPRFSGLQFPNYSSELNVNALELDDSALYLCASIPQGTDTQYFGPGTRLTVL.

The rearrangement uses TRBV3-1 (or the pseudogene TRBV3-2) and TRBJ2-6, with a possible D match to TRBD2 (6 bases). The CDR3 length is 16 residues. V lost 1 base and J lost 0, with 7 bases in between. CDR1 is LGHDT, CDR2 YNNKEL, per germline (reference sequence). CDR3 amino acids: CASSQAGSSGANVLTF. CDR3 nucleotide sequence: TGTGCCAGCAGCCAAGCCGGGAGCTCTGGGGCCAACGTCCTGACTTTC.

The chain employs TRBV6-6 and TRBJ1-3, with D unclear. Per germline, CDR1 MNHNY and CDR2 SVGAGI (reference sequence). The CDR3 has 15 residues. V was shortened by 2 bases and J by 7 bases, with 15 bases between the two germline ends. CDR3 region: CASSYGRGSTNTIYF. The CDR3 coding sequence is TGTGCCAGCAGTTACGGGCGGGGTTCCACGAACACCATATATTTT.

The rearrangement links TRBV5-5 to TRBJ2-6; D may be TRBD1 (5 bases). Trimming left V 0 bases short and J 0 bases short, with 13 bases between. Germline CDR1 is SGHKS and CDR2 is YYEKEE (reference sequence). The CDR3 has 18 amino acids. CDR3 protein: CASSLDGAIRSGANVLTF. The CDR3 nucleotides are TGTGCCAGCAGCTTGGATGGGGCTATCCGCTCTGGGGCCAACGTCCTGACTTTC.

This clone is a singleton in its sample. The V and J genes are TRBV11-1 and TRBJ1-4; D might be TRBD1 (6 bases). The CDR3 is 14 residues long. The V end lost 5 bases, the J end lost 5 bases, and 12 bases lay between the germline ends. Germline CDR1 SGHAT, CDR2 FQDESV (reference sequence). The CDR3 spells CASSRTAQNEKLFF. CDR3 DNA sequence: TGTGCCAGCAGCCGGACAGCCCAAAATGAAAAACTGTTTTTT.

This clone appeared once. V and J are TRBV29-1 and TRBJ1-3; 7 bases match TRBD1. The V gene's germline CDR1 is SQVTM and CDR2 ANQGSEA. V lost 6 bases, J lost 4 bases, and 3 bases stayed unmatched. The CDR3 length is 12 residues. CDR3 sequence: CSVMGQGNTIYF. CDR3 bases: TGCAGCGTCATGGGACAGGGAAACACCATATATTTT. Full variable domain (outside the CDR3, taken from reference TRBV29-1 and TRBJ1-3): SAVISQKPSRDICQRGTSLTIQCQVDSQVTMMFWYRQQPGQSLTLIATANQGSEATYESGFVIDKFPISRPNLTFSTLTVSNMSPEDSSIYLCSVMGQGNTIYFGEGSWLTVV.

This sequence joins TRBV7-9 and TRBJ2-1, with D tentatively TRBD2 (5 bases). Germline V gene sequence: CDR1 SEHNR, CDR2 FQNEAQ (reference sequence). CDR3 length: 13 amino acids. Trimming stripped 4 bases from V and 15 bases from J, with 19 bases between. CDR3 region: CASSYRTDFPMFF. The CDR3 coding sequence is TGTGCCAGCAGCTATAGAACGGACTTCCCAATGTTCTTC.

The genes are TRBV5-1 and TRBJ2-3, with D unresolved. This CDR3 has 11 residues. Germline CDR1 reads SGHRS; CDR2 reads YFSETQ. V lost 6 bases to trimming and J lost 3 bases, with 5 bases between them. The CDR3 spells CASTSTDTQYF. The CDR3 DNA is TGCGCCAGCACTTCGACAGATACGCAGTATTTT.

The rearrangement joins TRBV2 to TRBJ1-2; 9 positions agree with TRBD1. After removal of 5 bases from V and 4 bases from J, the junction contained 2 bases not matched to a gene. The CDR3 covers 13 residues. Germline CDR1 is SNHLY and CDR2 is FYNNEI. CDR3 nucleotide sequence: TGTGCCAGCAGTACAGGGGGCTCCTATGGCTACACCTTC. Residues: CASSTGGSYGYTF.

The V and J genes are TRBV27 and TRBJ1-4; TRBD1 matches at 9 bases. The CDR3 sequence is 14 residues long. Germline CDR1 MNHEY, CDR2 SMNVEV (reference sequence). V lost 9 bases and J lost 7; bases outside the gene matches: 9. The CDR3 region is CASSWGQGGEKLFF. For the CDR3, the DNA is TGTGCCAGTTCGTGGGGACAGGGAGGTGAAAAACTGTTTTTT. The full variable domain, its missing parts supplied by reference TRBV27 and TRBJ1-4, is EAQVTQNPRYLITVTGKKLTVTCSQNMNHEYMSWYRQDPGLGLRQIYYSMNVEVTDKGDVPEGYKVSRKEKRNFPLILESPSPNQTSLYFCASSWGQGGEKLFFGSGTQLSVL.

The chain uses TRBV6-5 and TRBJ1-2; D is unclear. Trimming left V 0 bases short and J 4 bases short, with 12 bases between. Germline lookup yields CDR1 MNHEY and CDR2 SVGAGI. The CDR3 covers 15 residues. The CDR3 region is CASSYSNIGSYGYTF. CDR3 nucleotides: TGTGCCAGCAGTTACTCGAATATAGGGAGCTATGGCTACACCTTC.

The CDR3 here is CASSFGTGLNEQYF. Written as DNA, the CDR3 is TGTGCCAGCAGTTTTGGGACAGGCCTGAACGAGCAGTACTTC. This chain links TRBV9 with TRBJ2-7; 8 bases are shared with TRBD1. Germline assignment: CDR1 SGDLS and CDR2 YYNGEE. Germline trimming cut 5 bases from V and 5 bases from J; bases unmatched to any gene: 9. There are 14 residues in the CDR3.

The chain links TRBV19 to TRBJ2-1; 10 positions match TRBD2. The ends lost 4 bases at V and 10 bases at J; junction bases unmatched: 13. Per the germline V gene, CDR1 is LNHDA and CDR2 is SQIVND (reference sequence). This CDR3 has 16 amino acids. The CDR3 protein is CASSTRAGGNLREQFF. The CDR3 DNA sequence: TGTGCCAGTAGTACCCGAGCGGGGGGGAACCTCAGAGAGCAGTTCTTC.

The rearrangement uses TRBV7-3 and TRBJ1-3, with D unclear. The CDR3 runs 16 residues. Trimming removed 5 bases at V and 0 bases at J, with 14 bases between. Germline V gene sequence: CDR1 SGHTA, CDR2 FQGTGA. DNA for the CDR3: TGTGCCAGCAGCGTGGGGAGGGCAGGCTCTGGAAACACCATATATTTT. It specifies CASSVGRAGSGNTIYF.

V usage is TRBV9 and J usage is TRBJ2-3; D remains ambiguous. The V end was cut by 4 bases, the J end by 0 bases, with 9 bases between. The germline V gene has CDR1 SGDLS and CDR2 YYNGEE. This CDR3 region has 14 residues. Written as DNA, the CDR3 is TGTGCCAGCAGCCCATATGAGAGCACAGATACGCAGTATTTT. This sequence encodes CASSPYESTDTQYF.

This chain connects TRBV7-2 to TRBJ2-2, with D possibly TRBD1 on 5 matching bases. This CDR3 spans 15 amino acids. With 4 bases removed from V and 3 bases from J, the gap between germline ends came to 12 bases. In germline, CDR1 is SGHTA, CDR2 FQGNSA. The DNA for the CDR3 is TGTGCCAGCAGCTCTTCAGGGATAGACACCGGGGAGCTGTTTTTT. It yields the protein CASSSSGIDTGELFF. The full variable domain, completed using reference TRBV7-2 and TRBJ2-2, is GAGVSQSPSNKVTEKGKDVELRCDPISGHTALYWYRQSLGQGLEFLIYFQGNSAPDKSGLPSDRFSAERTGGSVSTLTIQRTQQEDSAVYLCASSSSGIDTGELFFGEGSRLTVL.